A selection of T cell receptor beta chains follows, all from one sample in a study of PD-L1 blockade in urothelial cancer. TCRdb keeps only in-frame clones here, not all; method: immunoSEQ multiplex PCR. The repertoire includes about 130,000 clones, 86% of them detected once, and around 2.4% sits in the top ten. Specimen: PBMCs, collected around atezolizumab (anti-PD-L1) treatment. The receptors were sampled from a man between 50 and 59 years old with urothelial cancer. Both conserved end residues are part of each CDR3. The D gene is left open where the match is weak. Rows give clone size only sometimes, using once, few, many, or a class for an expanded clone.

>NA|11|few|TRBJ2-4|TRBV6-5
TGTGCCAGCAGGATACGGGACATTCAGTACTTC
CASRIRDIQYF
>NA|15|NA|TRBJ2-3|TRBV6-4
TGTGCCACCAGCCCCGGGATTACGGGGGCAGATACGCAGTATTTT
CATSPGITGADTQYF
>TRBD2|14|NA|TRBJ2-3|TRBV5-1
TGCGCCAGCAGCTTTGCGGGAGGCACAGATACGCAGTATTTT
CASSFAGGTDTQYF
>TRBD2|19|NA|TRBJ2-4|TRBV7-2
TGTGCCAGCAGCTTAGGGATGCCCGGGACTAGCGGGAGAAAAAACATTCAGTACTTC
CASSLGMPGTSGRKNIQYF
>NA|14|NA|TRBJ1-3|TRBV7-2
TGTGCCAGCAGCCGAGGTTCTTCTGGAAACACCATATATTTT
CASSRGSSGNTIYF
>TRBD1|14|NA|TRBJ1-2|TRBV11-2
TGTGCCAGCAGCCCTGGACAGGGGGTCTATGGCTACACCTTC
CASSPGQGVYGYTF
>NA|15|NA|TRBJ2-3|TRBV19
TGTGCCAGTAGCGATGCGGGGTCCAGCACAGATACGCAGTATTTT
CASSDAGSSTDTQYF
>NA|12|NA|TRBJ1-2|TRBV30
TGTGCCTGGAGTTCCAGTAACTATGGCTACACCTTC
CAWSSSNYGYTF
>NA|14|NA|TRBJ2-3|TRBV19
TGTGCCAGTAGAAGGGACTTGAACACAGATACGCAGTATTTT
CASRRDLNTDTQYF
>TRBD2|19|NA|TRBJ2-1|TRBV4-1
TGCGCCAGCAGCCAAGATCAAGGACTAGCGGGAGGGCCCAACAATGAGCAGTTCTTC
CASSQDQGLAGGPNNEQFF
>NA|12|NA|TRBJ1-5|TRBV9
TGTGCCAGCGGGGAGATAAATCAGCCCCAGCATTTT
CASGEINQPQHF
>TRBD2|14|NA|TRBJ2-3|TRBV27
TGTGCCAGCGGGACTAGCGGCTACACAGATACGCAGTATTTT
CASGTSGYTDTQYF